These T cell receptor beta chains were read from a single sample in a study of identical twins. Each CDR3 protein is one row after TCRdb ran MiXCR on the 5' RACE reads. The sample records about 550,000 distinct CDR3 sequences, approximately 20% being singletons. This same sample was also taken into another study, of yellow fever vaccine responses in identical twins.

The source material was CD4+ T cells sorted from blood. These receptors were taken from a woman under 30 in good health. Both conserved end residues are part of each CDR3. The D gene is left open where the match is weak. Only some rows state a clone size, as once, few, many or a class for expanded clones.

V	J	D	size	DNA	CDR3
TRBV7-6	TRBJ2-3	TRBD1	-	TGTGCCAGCAGCGTATACCCGAAACAGGGGAGCACAGATACGCAGTATTTT	CASSVYPKQGSTDTQYF
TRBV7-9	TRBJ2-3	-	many	TGTGCCAGCAGCTTAGGTGGAGGGGGGAGCACAGATACGCAGTATTTT	CASSLGGGGSTDTQYF
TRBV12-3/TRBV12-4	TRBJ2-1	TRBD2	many	TGTGCCAGCAGTCCGTTAGCGGGGGGGCTTGATAATGAGCAGTTCTTC	CASSPLAGGLDNEQFF
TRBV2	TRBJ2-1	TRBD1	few	TGTGCCAGCAGTGGCGGGACAGGGCTTGGGCAGTTCTTC	CASSGGTGLGQFF
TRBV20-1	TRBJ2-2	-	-	TGCAGTGCTAGAGATCGGGGGGCCGCCGGGGAGCTGTTTTTT	CSARDRGAAGELFF
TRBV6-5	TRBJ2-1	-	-	TGTGCCAGCAGTTATAGGGGACTCACCACCAATGAGCAGTTCTTC	CASSYRGLTTNEQFF
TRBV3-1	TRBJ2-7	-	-	TGTGCCAGCAGCCAACGGCTGGAGGGCCCCCCCTACGAGCAGTACTTC	CASSQRLEGPPYEQYF
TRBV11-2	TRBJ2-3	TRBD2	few	TGTGCCAGCAGCTTAATCTTCTTAGGACTAGCGCTCGATACGCAGTATTTT	CASSLIFLGLALDTQYF
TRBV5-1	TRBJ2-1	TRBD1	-	TGCGCCAGCACCATGGGGGACAGGGGGTCTAAAAATGAGCAGTTCTTC	CASTMGDRGSKNEQFF
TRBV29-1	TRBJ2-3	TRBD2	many	TGCAGCGCCCCCTTACCGCCCGGACTAGCGGGAGGGAGGGCAGATACGCAGTATTTT	CSAPLPPGLAGGRADTQYF
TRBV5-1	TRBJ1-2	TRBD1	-	TGCGCCAGCAGCCCGGGGACAGGGGGCCTCTATGGCTACACCTTC	CASSPGTGGLYGYTF
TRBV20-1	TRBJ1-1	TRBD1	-	TGCAGTGCCATTACCCGGGACAGGGTCACTGAAGCTTTCTTT	CSAITRDRVTEAFF
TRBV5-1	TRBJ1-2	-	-	TGCGCCAGCAGCTTGAACGTTGCTCTCTATGGCTACACCTTC	CASSLNVALYGYTF
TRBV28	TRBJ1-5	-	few	TGTGCCAGCAGTTCGTACACCGGGACACCAGTTAATATGGCCCAGCATTTT	CASSSYTGTPVNMAQHF
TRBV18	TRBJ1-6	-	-	TGTGCCAGCTCAAGGGACTTTTCGGATTCACCCCTCCACTTT	CASSRDFSDSPLHF
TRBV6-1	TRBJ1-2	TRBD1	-	TGTGCCAGCAGACCTCAGGGGGCGCCGAACTATGGCTACACCTTC	CASRPQGAPNYGYTF
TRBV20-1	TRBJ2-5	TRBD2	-	TGCAGTGCTAGACTAGCGGGAGTCCAAGAGACCCAGTACTTC	CSARLAGVQETQYF
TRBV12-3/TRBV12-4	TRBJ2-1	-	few	TGTGCCAGCAGTTTATTTGCTAGCTGGAGTTCCTACAATGAGCAGTTCTTC	CASSLFASWSSYNEQFF
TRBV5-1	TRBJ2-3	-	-	TGCGCCAGCAGCTTGGGATGGCCAGATACGCAGTATTTT	CASSLGWPDTQYF
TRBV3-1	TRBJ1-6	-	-	TGTGCCAGCACAAGGGCCAGAGATTCACCCCTCCACTTT	CASTRARDSPLHF
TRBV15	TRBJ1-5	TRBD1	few	TGTGCCACCAGCAGAGATGGGACAGGGGTTCAGCCCCAGCATTTT	CATSRDGTGVQPQHF
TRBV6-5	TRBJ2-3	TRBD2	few	TGTGCCAGCAGTTTCCCGACTAGCGAGGGCACAGATACGCAGTATTTT	CASSFPTSEGTDTQYF
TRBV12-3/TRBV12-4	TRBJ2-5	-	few	TGTGCCAGCAGCCCTCGGCCCCAAGAGACCCAGTACTTC	CASSPRPQETQYF
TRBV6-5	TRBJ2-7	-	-	TGTGCCAGCAGTTACTCGACTTTGCGAGGTTACGAGCAGTACTTC	CASSYSTLRGYEQYF
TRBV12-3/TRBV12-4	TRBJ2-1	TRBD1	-	TGTGCCAGCAGTGACTCCCACAGGGGGCCTGGTGGGTATGAGCAGTTCTTC	CASSDSHRGPGGYEQFF
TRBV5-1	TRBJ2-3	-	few	TGCGCCAGCAGCTTGGGGTTTAGCGGAGATACGCAGTATTTT	CASSLGFSGDTQYF
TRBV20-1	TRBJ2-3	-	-	TGCAGTGCTCTTAGGGTCGGCACAGATACGCAGTATTTT	CSALRVGTDTQYF
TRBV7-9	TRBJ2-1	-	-	TGTGCCAGCAGCCCCTCCGGGAGTCTTGTAGTAAATGAGCAGTTCTTC	CASSPSGSLVVNEQFF
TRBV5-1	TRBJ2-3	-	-	TGCGCCAGCAGGGGTGAGGCGCGCACAGATACGCAGTATTTT	CASRGEARTDTQYF
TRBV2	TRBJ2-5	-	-	TGTGCCAGCAGTGATCTTGACTGGGGAGAGACCCAGTACTTC	CASSDLDWGETQYF
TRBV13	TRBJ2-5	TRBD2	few	TGTGCCAGCAGCTCTGTAGCGGGAGAGGAGACCCAGTACTTC	CASSSVAGEETQYF
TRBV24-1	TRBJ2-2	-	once	TGTGCCACCAGTGGTAGGGGGTCTTACACCGGGGAGCTGTTTTTT	CATSGRGSYTGELFF
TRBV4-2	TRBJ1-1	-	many	TGTGCCAGCAGCCCAACCGGATGGGCTGAAGCTTTCTTT	CASSPTGWAEAFF
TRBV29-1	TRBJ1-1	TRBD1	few	TGCAGCGTTGGCCGGACAGGGGGCACTGAAGCTTTCTTT	CSVGRTGGTEAFF
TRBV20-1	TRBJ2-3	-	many	TGCAGTGCTACTGGACTAACCACAGATACGCAGTATTTT	CSATGLTTDTQYF
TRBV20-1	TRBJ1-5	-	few	TGCAGTGTTCCGGGACGGGGCAATCAGCCCCAGCATTTT	CSVPGRGNQPQHF
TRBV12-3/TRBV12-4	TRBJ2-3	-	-	TGTGCCAGCAGTTTTACCCAGATCCGGGGCTCAGATACGCAGTATTTT	CASSFTQIRGSDTQYF
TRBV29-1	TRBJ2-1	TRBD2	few	TGCAGCGTTCCAGGACTAGCGGGAGTCTCCTACAATGAGCAGTTCTTC	CSVPGLAGVSYNEQFF
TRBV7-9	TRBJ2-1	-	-	TGTGCCAGCAGCCCAACGGTGGGGTTGGGGAATGAGCAGTTCTTC	CASSPTVGLGNEQFF
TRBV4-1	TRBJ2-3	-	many	TGCGCCAGCAGCCATACTAGCACAGATACGCAGTATTTT	CASSHTSTDTQYF
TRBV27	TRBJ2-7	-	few	TGTGCCAGCAGTTTAGGGCGGGGTTCCTACGAGCAGTACTTC	CASSLGRGSYEQYF
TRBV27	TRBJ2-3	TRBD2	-	TGTGCCAGCAGAGCTATAGCGGGGGGCCTCGGAGATACGCAGTATTTT	CASRAIAGGLGDTQYF
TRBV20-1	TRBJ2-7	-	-	TGCAGTGCTAGCAAAGGGACGGCTATCTCCTACGAGCAGTACTTC	CSASKGTAISYEQYF
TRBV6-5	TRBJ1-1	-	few	TGTGCCAGCAGTTTTGGGGTCCTGAACACTGAAGCTTTCTTT	CASSFGVLNTEAFF
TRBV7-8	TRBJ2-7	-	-	TGTGCCAGCAGCCTAGGGCTTCGCTACGAGCAGTACTTC	CASSLGLRYEQYF
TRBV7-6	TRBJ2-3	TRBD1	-	TGTGCCAGCAGCTTAGACAACAGGGGAGATACGCAGTATTTT	CASSLDNRGDTQYF